Listed below are T cell receptor beta chains from one sample, sequenced in a study of CD8+ T cells in alopecia areata. The assay was immunoSEQ multiplex PCR, and TCRdb's table has in-frame clones only and misses some. Of 45,000 to 70,000 clones listed, around 96% are singletons. The starting material was CD8+ T cells sorted from blood, obtained at week 0. These receptors all stem from a human donor with alopecia areata. Each CDR3 is given with its conserved first and last residue. The order of the fields is D gene, J gene, clone size, V gene, CDR3 DNA, CDR3 protein. The D gene is left open where the match is weak. The listing skips clone size in some rows; elsewhere it reads once, few, many or a size class.

- | TRBJ2-7 | - | TRBV9 | TGTGCCAGCAGCCCTGGTCTCGGCGACGAGCAGTACTTC | CASSPGLGDEQYF
- | TRBJ1-6 | - | TRBV4-1 | TGCGCCAGCAGCCAAGCTCGGGCGGAGGTCCTCCACTTT | CASSQARAEVLHF
TRBD1 | TRBJ2-7 | - | TRBV14 | TGTGCCAGCAGACACCGTCGGGACAGTCCAAGCTACGAGCAGTACTTC | CASRHRRDSPSYEQYF
TRBD1 | TRBJ2-3 | once | TRBV7-8 | TGTGCCAGCAGCTTAGGATTGGCGGGGGACAGGGGGTTCAATACGCAGTATTTT | CASSLGLAGDRGFNTQYF
- | TRBJ1-5 | - | TRBV27 | TGTGCCAGCAGTTTCTCAGGCAGCAATCAGCCCCAGCATTTT | CASSFSGSNQPQHF
- | TRBJ2-1 | - | TRBV6-5 | TGTGCCAGCAGTTACTCCGACAGGCCCTACAATGAGCAGTTCTTC | CASSYSDRPYNEQFF
TRBD2 | TRBJ2-5 | - | TRBV7-2 | TGTGCCAGCAGCTCTAGCGGGGGGTCTCAAGAGACCCAGTACTTC | CASSSSGGSQETQYF
- | TRBJ1-1 | - | TRBV5-1 | TGCGCCAGCAGCTTGGGAACAGACGACACTGAAGCTTTCTTT | CASSLGTDDTEAFF
TRBD1 | TRBJ2-7 | - | TRBV4-3 | TGCGCCAGCAGCCAAGGGACAGGGGCGGCCTACGAGCAGTACTTC | CASSQGTGAAYEQYF
TRBD1 | TRBJ1-1 | once | TRBV5-5 | TGTGCCAGCAGTCACAGGGGGCGCAAGGCCACTGAAGCTTTCTTT | CASSHRGRKATEAFF
TRBD1 | TRBJ2-7 | - | TRBV5-4 | TGTGCCAGCAGCTTGCGTGGGACAGGGGGATACGAGCAGTACTTC | CASSLRGTGGYEQYF
TRBD1 | TRBJ1-3 | - | TRBV7-2 | TGTGCCAGCAGCTTAAAGCGGACAGGGGGCAACACCATATATTTT | CASSLKRTGGNTIYF
- | TRBJ2-6 | - | TRBV19 | TGTGCCAGTAGTCCGGACATAGGCTCTGGGGCCAACGTCCTGACTTTC | CASSPDIGSGANVLTF
- | TRBJ1-2 | - | TRBV27 | TGTGCCAGCAGTTTATCGATCTACAATGGCTACACCTTC | CASSLSIYNGYTF
- | TRBJ2-5 | - | TRBV7-6 | TGTGCCAGCAGCTTCAGCCCGGGAGCAAAAGAGACCCAGTACTTC | CASSFSPGAKETQYF
- | TRBJ2-7 | - | TRBV15 | TGTGCCACCAGCAGAGAGGAGTTGGGCGACGAGCAGTACTTC | CATSREELGDEQYF
TRBD1 | TRBJ2-7 | - | TRBV29-1 | TGCAGCGTTGAATACCGGGACAGACCCTACGAGCAGTACTTC | CSVEYRDRPYEQYF
TRBD1 | TRBJ1-3 | - | TRBV29-1 | TGCAGCGTTGCCGGGACAGGGTTCTCTGGAAACACCATATATTTT | CSVAGTGFSGNTIYF
- | TRBJ2-3 | - | TRBV29-1 | TGCAGCGTGGGGGGCGGGGCAGATACGCAGTATTTT | CSVGGGADTQYF
- | TRBJ2-5 | - | TRBV2 | TGTGCCAGCAGTGATGAAGGGGGGAAGACCCAGTACTTC | CASSDEGGKTQYF
TRBD2 | TRBJ2-1 | - | TRBV5-6 | TGTGCCAGCAGCGATGGAACTAGCGGGGGGCGAGGCGGTGAGCAGTTCTTC | CASSDGTSGGRGGEQFF
TRBD1 | TRBJ2-2 | - | TRBV7-6 | TGTGCCAGCACCCCTCTCACAGGGGCCCGCACCGGGGAGCTGTTTTTT | CASTPLTGARTGELFF
TRBD1 | TRBJ2-5 | - | TRBV7-9 | TGTGCCAGCAGACGACAGGGGATGGGAGCCCAAGAGACCCAGTACTTC | CASRRQGMGAQETQYF
- | TRBJ2-7 | - | TRBV5-5 | TGTGCCAGCAGCTTCGGTCTCTCCTACGAGCAGTACTTC | CASSFGLSYEQYF